Here is one TCR beta chain with its context. Its antigen is unknown. This record belongs to a study of identical twins. Study-level points and caveats: Invariant MAIT and iNKT cells are populations that could partly confound zero-insertion analyses.

V lost 5 bases to trimming and J lost 2 bases; unmatched junction nucleotides: 7. This CDR3 comprises 15 residues. Germline V gene data show CDR1 as SGHVS and CDR2 as FQNEAQ. A single record per CDR3 protein comes from TCRdb applying MiXCR to the 5' RACE reads. Of fewer than 250,000 distinct CDR3 sequences in the sample, roughly a tenth were seen once. The source of this sequence is a woman younger than 35 in good health. This chain uses TRBV7-8 with TRBJ2-3; TRBD1 agrees at 7 bases. The sequenced sample consisted of memory (CD45RO+) T cells sorted from blood. CDR3 residues: CASSLRDSTTDTQYF. The CDR3 DNA reads TGTGCCAGCAGCCTCCGGGACAGCACCACAGATACGCAGTATTTT.